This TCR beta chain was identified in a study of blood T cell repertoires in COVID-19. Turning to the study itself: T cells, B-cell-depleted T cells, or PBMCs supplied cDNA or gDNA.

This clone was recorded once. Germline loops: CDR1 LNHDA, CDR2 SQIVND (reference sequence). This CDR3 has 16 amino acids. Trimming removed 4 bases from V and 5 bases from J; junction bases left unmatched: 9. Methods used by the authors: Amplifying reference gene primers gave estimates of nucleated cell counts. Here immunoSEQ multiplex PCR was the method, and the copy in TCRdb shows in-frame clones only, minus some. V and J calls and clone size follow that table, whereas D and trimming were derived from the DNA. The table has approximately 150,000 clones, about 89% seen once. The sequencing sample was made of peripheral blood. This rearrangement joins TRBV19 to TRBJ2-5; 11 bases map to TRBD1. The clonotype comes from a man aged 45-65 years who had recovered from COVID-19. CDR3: CASSNPRTGGVETQYF. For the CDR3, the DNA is TGTGCCAGTAGTAACCCCCGGACAGGGGGCGTCGAGACCCAGTACTTC.